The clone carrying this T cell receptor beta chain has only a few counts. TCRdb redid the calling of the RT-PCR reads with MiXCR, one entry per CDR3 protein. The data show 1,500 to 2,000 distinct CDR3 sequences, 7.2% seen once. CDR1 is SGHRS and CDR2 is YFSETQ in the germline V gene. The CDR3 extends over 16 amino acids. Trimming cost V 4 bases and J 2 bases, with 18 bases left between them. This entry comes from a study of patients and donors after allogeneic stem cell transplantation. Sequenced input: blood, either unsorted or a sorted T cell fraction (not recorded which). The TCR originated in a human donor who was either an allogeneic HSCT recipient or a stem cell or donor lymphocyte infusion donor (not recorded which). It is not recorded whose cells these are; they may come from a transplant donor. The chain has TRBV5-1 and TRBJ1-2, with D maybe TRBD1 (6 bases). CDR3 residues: CASSPEPTGNNYGYTF. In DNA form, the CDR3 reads TGCGCCAGCAGCCCGGAACCCACAGGGAACAACTATGGCTACACCTTC.